This TCR beta chain was obtained from a study of T cell repertoires in cytomegalovirus infection. Of note for this clonotype: As yet, its antigen is unknown. A much larger clone sits a single nucleotide away, making a read error possible.

MiXCR was run by TCRdb on the reads, yielding one entry per CDR3 protein. The sample records about 900,000 distinct CDR3 sequences, less than 35% being singletons. This clonotype originated in a human donor in good health (CMV status not recorded). Some clones in this sample may be carry-over from other donors' samples. The sequencing used cultured CD8+ T cells from PBMCs, collected from culture after CMV antigen stimulation.

The CDR3 nucleotides are TGTGCCAGCAGCTTAAGGGGCAATCTCTACACTGAAGCTTTCTTT. It specifies CASSLRGNLYTEAFF. This chain joins TRBV7-2 and TRBJ1-1; the D gene is possibly TRBD1 (5 bases). Between the trimmed V and J ends, which lost 2 bases and 3 bases, there was a span of 13 bases. There are 15 residues in the CDR3. Germline CDR1 and CDR2: SGHTA and FQGNSA.